These 16 T cell receptor beta chains were all obtained from the same sample, sequenced in a study of CD8 T cells in Susac syndrome. Reverse transcription used roughly 0.5 to 1 ug RNA and random hexamers. One entry per CDR3 protein results from TCRdb running MiXCR on the immunoSEQ multiplex PCR reads. The table has about 300,000 distinct CDR3 sequences, approximately 90% seen once. Sequencing used CD8+ T cells from PBMCs. The receptors originated from a human donor with multiple sclerosis.

The chain links TRBV6-2 or TRBV6-3 to TRBJ2-1, with D tentatively TRBD2 (7 bases). CDR1 is MNHEY and CDR2 is SVGEGT in the germline V gene. V was trimmed by 0 bases and J by 0 bases, leaving 15 bases between them. The CDR3 loop spans 18 amino acids. CDR3 protein: CASSYSAGGRSSYNEQFF. DNA for the CDR3: TGTGCCAGCAGTTACTCTGCCGGGGGGCGAAGCTCCTACAATGAGCAGTTCTTC.

This sequence joins TRBV7-9 and TRBJ2-1; TRBD2 matches 12 bases. The CDR3 totals 14 residues. Germline values: CDR1 SEHNR, CDR2 FQNEAQ (reference sequence). The V segment lost 4 bases and the J segment 8 bases; nucleotides outside the gene matches: 3. CDR3 sequence (DNA): TGTGCCAGCAGCTATACTAGCGGGGGGCATGAGCAGTTCTTC. Its translation is CASSYTSGGHEQFF.

The DNA for the CDR3 is TGTGCCAGCAGTCCCTCTGGACAGAACACCGGGGAGCTGTTTTTT. It encodes CASSPSGQNTGELFF. This chain links TRBV12-3 or TRBV12-4 with TRBJ2-2; D possibly corresponds to TRBD1 (5 bases). The CDR3 spans 15 residues. V was trimmed by 5 bases and J by 1 base, leaving 11 bases between them.

J is TRBJ2-1 and V is TRBV2; the match to TRBD2 covers 7 bases. This CDR3 is 12 amino acids long. Germline V gene lookup returns CDR1 SNHLY and CDR2 FYNNEI. Trimming took 3 bases from V and 16 from J; bases not matched to a gene: 9. The CDR3 sequence is CASSELPAGYFF. The CDR3 region has the DNA TGTGCCAGCAGTGAGCTCCCAGCGGGGTATTTCTTC.

The chain couples TRBV12-3 or TRBV12-4 to TRBJ2-3; weak D call: TRBD2 (6 bases). V was cut by 7 bases and J by 2 bases, with 22 bases left in between. This CDR3 spans 17 amino acids. CDR3 amino acids: CASNPPRASVHTDTQYF. As DNA, the CDR3 is TGTGCCAGCAACCCTCCACGTGCTAGCGTACACACAGATACGCAGTATTTT.

As DNA, the CDR3 is TGTGCCTGGAGTGTCAATGAAAAACTGTTTTTT. Protein: CAWSVNEKLFF. J is TRBJ1-4 and V is TRBV30, with D hard to call. The CDR3 is made up of 11 amino acids. The germline gives CDR1 GTSNPN, CDR2 SVGIG (reference sequence). Trimming cost V 0 bases and J 5 bases, with 1 base left between them.

The gene calls are TRBV2 and TRBJ2-1; 9 bases align to TRBD2. CDR1 and CDR2 (germline): SNHLY, FYNNEI. Trimming took 10 bases from V and 6 from J; bases not matched to a gene: 7. The CDR3 sequence is 13 residues long. Here the CDR3 reads CATGTSGFNEQFF. CDR3 bases: TGTGCCACCGGCACTAGCGGGTTCAATGAGCAGTTCTTC.

As DNA, the CDR3 is TGCGCCAGCAGCTTAACTAGCGGGGGGATTTACAATGAGCAGTTCTTC. Its translation: CASSLTSGGIYNEQFF. V is TRBV5-1 and J is TRBJ2-1; TRBD2 matches 12 bases. The CDR3 runs to 16 residues. V shed 2 bases, J shed 4 bases, and the junction held 4 bases outside the gene matches. Per germline, CDR1 SGHRS and CDR2 YFSETQ.

V and J are TRBV9 and TRBJ2-2; D is unclear. CDR1 is SGDLS, CDR2 YYNGEE, per germline. V was clipped by 3 bases and J by 6 bases, with 6 bases between them. The CDR3 spans 12 residues. In DNA, the CDR3 is TGTGCCAGCAGCGCCTCTGCCGGGGAGCTGTTTTTT. Its translation: CASSASAGELFF.

V gene TRBV11-1 combines with J gene TRBJ2-1, with 7 bases that match TRBD1. Trimming took 5 bases from V and 6 from J; bases not matched to a gene: 13. The CDR3 length is 16 residues. The germline CDR1 and CDR2 sequences are SGHAT and FQDESV (reference sequence). CDR3 amino acids: CASSATAAQGLNEQFF. The DNA for the CDR3 is TGTGCCAGCAGCGCCACAGCCGCACAGGGGCTCAATGAGCAGTTCTTC.

The chain is built from TRBV27 and TRBJ2-1; TRBD1 matches at 7 bases. J lost 7 bases, V lost 2 bases, and 5 bases had no gene match. Germline-derived CDR1 and CDR2 are MNHEY and SMNVEV (reference sequence). The CDR3 runs 14 residues. The CDR3 reads CASSLLGQINEQFF. CDR3 in DNA: TGTGCCAGCAGTTTACTGGGACAGATTAATGAGCAGTTCTTC.

The chain employs TRBV5-4 and TRBJ1-5; the D is unclear. This CDR3 contains 15 residues. The germline V gene encodes CDR1 SGHNT and CDR2 YYREEE (reference sequence). V dropped 0 bases and J dropped 6 bases, with 13 bases sitting between them. CDR3 in DNA: TGTGCCAGCAGCTTGGGTCCGCTATTCGGTCAGCCCCAGCATTTT. As protein: CASSLGPLFGQPQHF.

This chain joins TRBV12-3 or TRBV12-4 and TRBJ2-1; possible D gene TRBD2, 5 bases. The CDR3 length is 15 residues. Trimming stripped 1 base from V and 5 bases from J, with 12 bases between. The CDR3 spells CASSLVRRGNNEQFF. The CDR3 DNA sequence: TGTGCCAGCAGTTTAGTACGTCGAGGGAACAATGAGCAGTTCTTC.

The rearrangement links TRBV29-1 to TRBJ2-5; D is undetermined. The germline gives CDR1 SQVTM, CDR2 ANQGSEA. The germline V and J ends were trimmed by 6 bases and 0 bases, with 14 bases remaining between them. The CDR3 consists of 14 residues. The CDR3 region has the DNA TGCAGCGTGCCCCCACAGAGGTACCAAGAGACCCAGTACTTC. Its translation: CSVPPQRYQETQYF.

In nucleotides, the CDR3 is TGTGCCTGGAGTATCCTCAGGCCGGCGGGGGGCCGCACAGATACGCAGTATTTT. It codes for CAWSILRPAGGRTDTQYF. The rearrangement joins TRBV30 to TRBJ2-3, with 8 bases identical to TRBD2. Losses at the gene ends were 2 bases for V and 1 base for J; bases not matched to a gene: 14. Germline V gene data show CDR1 as GTSNPN and CDR2 as SVGIG (reference sequence). The CDR3 runs to 18 residues.

The V and J genes are TRBV7-9 and TRBJ2-2; a possible D gene is TRBD2 (5 bases). The V gene's germline CDR1 is SEHNR and CDR2 FQNEAQ (reference sequence). CDR3 length equals 15 residues. With 3 bases removed from V and 1 base from J, the gap between germline ends came to 9 bases. Here the CDR3 reads CASSFTGVNTGELFF. The DNA for the CDR3 is TGTGCCAGCAGCTTTACCGGGGTGAACACCGGGGAGCTGTTTTTT.